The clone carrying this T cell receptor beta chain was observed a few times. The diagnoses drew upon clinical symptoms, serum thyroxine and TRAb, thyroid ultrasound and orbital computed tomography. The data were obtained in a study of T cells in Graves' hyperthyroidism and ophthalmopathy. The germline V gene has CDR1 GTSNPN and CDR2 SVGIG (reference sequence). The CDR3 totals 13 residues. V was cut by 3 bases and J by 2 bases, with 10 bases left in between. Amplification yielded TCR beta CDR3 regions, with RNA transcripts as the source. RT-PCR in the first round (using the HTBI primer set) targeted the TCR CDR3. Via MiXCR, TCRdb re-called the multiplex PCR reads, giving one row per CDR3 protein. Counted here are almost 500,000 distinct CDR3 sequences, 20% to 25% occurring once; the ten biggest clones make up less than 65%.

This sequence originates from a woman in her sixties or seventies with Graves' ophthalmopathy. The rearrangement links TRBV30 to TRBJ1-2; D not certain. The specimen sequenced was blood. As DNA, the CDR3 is TGTGCCTGGAGCCGGACGGAAAACTATGGCTACACCTTC. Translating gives CAWSRTENYGYTF.